Listed below are T cell receptor beta chains from one sample, sequenced in a study of CD8+ T cells in alopecia areata. The assay was immunoSEQ multiplex PCR, and TCRdb's table has in-frame clones only and misses some. The sample includes hundreds of thousands of clones, roughly 64% of them seen just once. Source: CD4+ T cells sorted from blood, taken at week 24, from a patient treated with tofacitinib. The receptors stem from a human donor with alopecia areata. Each CDR3 is given with its conserved first and last residue. The D gene is left open where the match is weak. Not all rows give a size; the values are once, few, many and, for expanded clones, a class.

>.|TRBJ1-1|TRBV5-1|.
CASSLSGTENTEAFF
TGCGCCAGCAGCCTTTCCGGGACGGAGAACACTGAAGCTTTCTTT
>.|TRBJ2-7|TRBV25-1|.
CASSELADEQYF
TGTGCCAGCAGTGAATTGGCGGACGAGCAGTACTTC
>.|TRBJ2-7|TRBV7-2|.
CASHRAGLYEQYF
TGTGCCAGCCACAGGGCCGGGCTCTACGAGCAGTACTTC
>TRBD1|TRBJ2-1|TRBV7-3|.
CASSLRRTGDEQFF
TGTGCCAGCAGCTTAAGGCGGACAGGGGATGAGCAGTTCTTC
>TRBD1|TRBJ1-6|TRBV30|.
CAWSIGTEGTPLHF
TGTGCCTGGAGTATCGGGACAGAAGGGACACCCCTCCACTTT
>TRBD2|TRBJ2-5|TRBV5-6|.
CASNPGLGETQYF
TGTGCCAGCAACCCGGGACTAGGAGAGACCCAGTACTTC
>.|TRBJ1-1|TRBV5-1|few
CASSLGQMNTEAFF
TGCGCCAGCAGCTTGGGACAGATGAACACTGAAGCTTTCTTT
>.|TRBJ2-3|TRBV28|once
CASSLLGLGAYF
TGTGCCAGCAGCTTGTTAGGACTGGGTGCGTATTTT
>.|TRBJ1-2|TRBV9|.
CASSLSPYGYTF
TGTGCCAGCAGCCTATCCCCCTATGGCTACACCTTC
>TRBD2|TRBJ2-7|TRBV5-1|.
CASSPRAGGYEQYF
TGCGCCAGCAGCCCCAGAGCGGGGGGCTACGAGCAGTACTTC
>.|TRBJ1-2|TRBV2|.
CASSPRQTTNYGYTF
TGTGCCAGCAGTCCCCGGCAGACAACTAACTATGGCTACACCTTC
>TRBD1|TRBJ1-2|TRBV6-1|.
CASSESYSQGNYGYTF
TGTGCCAGCAGTGAATCGTATTCACAGGGGAACTATGGCTACACCTTC
>.|TRBJ1-2|TRBV6-5|.
CASSYSRGTYGYTF
TGTGCCAGCAGTTACTCGAGGGGCACCTATGGCTACACCTTC
>.|TRBJ1-1|TRBV7-2|.
CASSPELVRGNTEAFF
TGTGCCAGCAGCCCCGAATTAGTCCGGGGCAACACTGAAGCTTTCTTT
>.|TRBJ1-6|TRBV10-3|.
CAVQLGGNSPLHF
TGTGCCGTCCAGCTCGGAGGTAATTCACCCCTCCACTTT
>.|TRBJ1-2|TRBV30|.
CAWSPRLYGYTF
TGTGCCTGGAGCCCTCGATTATATGGCTACACCTTC
>TRBD2|TRBJ2-3|TRBV7-8|few
CASSYPRLAGKEHAGTDTQYF
TGTGCCAGCAGTTACCCCCGACTAGCGGGGAAGGAGCACGCGGGCACAGATACGCAGTATTTT
>.|TRBJ1-2|TRBV29-1|few
CSVSQGTGYTF
TGCAGCGTTTCACAGGGAACTGGCTACACCTTC
>.|TRBJ1-5|TRBV4-3|few
CASSQDEGNQPQHF
TGCGCCAGCAGCCAAGATGAGGGTAATCAGCCCCAGCATTTT
>TRBD1|TRBJ2-1|TRBV4-2|.
CASSQEGNRGSYNEQFF
TGTGCCAGCAGCCAAGAAGGGAACAGGGGATCCTACAATGAGCAGTTCTTC
>.|TRBJ1-5|TRBV9|once
CASSRGSRGHQPQHF
TGTGCCAGCAGCCGTGGGAGTCGGGGGCATCAGCCCCAGCATTTT
>.|TRBJ2-1|TRBV2|few
CASSPGQTNEQFF
TGTGCCAGCAGCCCCGGCCAGACAAATGAGCAGTTCTTC
>TRBD2|TRBJ2-1|TRBV7-2|.
CASSLKAGGYEQFF
TGTGCCAGCAGCTTGAAGGCGGGAGGTTATGAGCAGTTCTTC